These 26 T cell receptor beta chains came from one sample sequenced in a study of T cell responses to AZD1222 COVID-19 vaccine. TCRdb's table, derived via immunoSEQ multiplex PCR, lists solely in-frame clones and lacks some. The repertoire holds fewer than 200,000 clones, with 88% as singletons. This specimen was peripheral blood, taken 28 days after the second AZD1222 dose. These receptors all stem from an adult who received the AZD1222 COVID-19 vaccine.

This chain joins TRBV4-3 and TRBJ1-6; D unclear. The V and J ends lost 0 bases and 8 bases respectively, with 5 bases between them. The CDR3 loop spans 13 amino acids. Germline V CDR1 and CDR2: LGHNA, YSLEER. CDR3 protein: CASSQDGDSPLHF. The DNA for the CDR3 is TGCGCCAGCAGCCAAGATGGGGATTCACCCCTCCACTTT.

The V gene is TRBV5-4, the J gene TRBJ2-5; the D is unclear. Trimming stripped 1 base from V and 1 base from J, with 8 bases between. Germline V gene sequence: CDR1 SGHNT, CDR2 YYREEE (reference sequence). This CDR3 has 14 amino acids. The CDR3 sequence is CASSLTDRQETQYF. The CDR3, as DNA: TGTGCCAGCAGCTTGACAGACCGCCAAGAGACCCAGTACTTC.

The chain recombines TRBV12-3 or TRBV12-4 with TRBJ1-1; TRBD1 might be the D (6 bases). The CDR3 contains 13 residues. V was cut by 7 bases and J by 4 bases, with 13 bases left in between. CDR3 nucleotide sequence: TGTGCCAGCATGGTAAAGGGGGGCACTGAAGCTTTCTTT. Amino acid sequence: CASMVKGGTEAFF.

The CDR3 DNA is TGTGCCAGCAGCAGAGAGACTAACTCTGGAAACACCATATATTTT. The encoded protein is CASSRETNSGNTIYF. V gene TRBV6-5 combines with J gene TRBJ1-3, with D hard to call. Between the trimmed V and J ends, which lost 6 bases and 0 bases, there was a span of 12 bases. The CDR3 totals 15 residues. CDR1 is MNHEY and CDR2 is SVGAGI in the germline V gene.

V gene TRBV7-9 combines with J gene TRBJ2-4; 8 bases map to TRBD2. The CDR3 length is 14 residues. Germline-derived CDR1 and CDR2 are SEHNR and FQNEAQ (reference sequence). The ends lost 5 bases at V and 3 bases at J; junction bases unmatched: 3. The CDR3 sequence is CASSLTSVKNIQYF. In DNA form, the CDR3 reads TGTGCCAGCAGCCTGACTAGCGTCAAAAACATTCAGTACTTC.

The CDR3, as DNA: TGCGCCAGCAGCTTGAGGGGCGCAGGGGACACTGAAGCTTTCTTT. This sequence encodes CASSLRGAGDTEAFF. The chain employs TRBV5-1 and TRBJ1-1, with D possibly being TRBD1 (6 bases). Germline values: CDR1 SGHRS, CDR2 YFSETQ. Trimming left V 1 base short and J 3 bases short, with 13 bases between. This CDR3 is 15 amino acids long. The whole variable domain, filled in from reference TRBV5-1 and TRBJ1-1, reads KAGVTQTPRYLIKTRGQQVTLSCSPISGHRSVSWYQQTPGQGLQFLFEYFSETQRNKGNFPGRFSGRQFSNSRSEMNVSTLELGDSALYLCASSLRGAGDTEAFFGQGTRLTVV.

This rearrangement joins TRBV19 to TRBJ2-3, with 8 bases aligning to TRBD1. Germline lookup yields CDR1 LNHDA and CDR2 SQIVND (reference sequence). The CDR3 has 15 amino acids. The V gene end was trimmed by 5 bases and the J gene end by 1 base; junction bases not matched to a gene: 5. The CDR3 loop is CASSGRGQGTDTQYF. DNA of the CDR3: TGTGCCAGTAGTGGAAGGGGACAGGGCACAGATACGCAGTATTTT.

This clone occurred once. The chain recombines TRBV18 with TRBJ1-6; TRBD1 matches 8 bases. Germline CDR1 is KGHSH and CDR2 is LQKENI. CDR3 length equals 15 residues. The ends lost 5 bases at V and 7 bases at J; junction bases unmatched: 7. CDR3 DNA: TGTGCCAGCTCAGCGACAGGGGTCGGCAATTCACCCCTCCACTTT. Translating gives CASSATGVGNSPLHF.

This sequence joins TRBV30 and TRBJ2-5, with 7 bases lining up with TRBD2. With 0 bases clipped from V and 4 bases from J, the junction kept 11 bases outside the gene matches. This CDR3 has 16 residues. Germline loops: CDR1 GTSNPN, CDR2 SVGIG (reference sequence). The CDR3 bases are TGTGCCTGGAGTGTTCCCTCTCGGGGGGTAGGAGAGACCCAGTACTTC. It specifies CAWSVPSRGVGETQYF.

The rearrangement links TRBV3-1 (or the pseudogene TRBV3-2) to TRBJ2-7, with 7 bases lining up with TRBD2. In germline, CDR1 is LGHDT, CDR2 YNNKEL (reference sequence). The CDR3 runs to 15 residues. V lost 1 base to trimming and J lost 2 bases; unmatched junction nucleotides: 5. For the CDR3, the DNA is TGTGCCAGCAGCCAAGGCCGTGGGAGGGCCTACGAGCAGTACTTC. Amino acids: CASSQGRGRAYEQYF.

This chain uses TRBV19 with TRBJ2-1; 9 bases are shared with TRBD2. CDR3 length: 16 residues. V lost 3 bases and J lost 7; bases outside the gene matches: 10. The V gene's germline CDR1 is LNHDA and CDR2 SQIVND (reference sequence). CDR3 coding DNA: TGTGCCAGTAGTATCCGGCGGGGGGGCCAGCGAAATGAGCAGTTCTTC. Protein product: CASSIRRGGQRNEQFF.

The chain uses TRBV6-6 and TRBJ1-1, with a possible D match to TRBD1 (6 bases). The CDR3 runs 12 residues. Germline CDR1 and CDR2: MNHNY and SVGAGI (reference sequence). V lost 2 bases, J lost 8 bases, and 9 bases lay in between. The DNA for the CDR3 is TGTGCCAGCAGTTACGGACAGACAGAAGCTTTCTTT. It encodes CASSYGQTEAFF.

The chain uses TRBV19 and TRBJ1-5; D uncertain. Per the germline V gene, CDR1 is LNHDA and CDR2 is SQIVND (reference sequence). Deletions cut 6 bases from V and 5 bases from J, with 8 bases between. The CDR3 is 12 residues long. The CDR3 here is CASREDYQPQHF. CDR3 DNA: TGTGCCAGTAGGGAGGATTATCAGCCCCAGCATTTT.

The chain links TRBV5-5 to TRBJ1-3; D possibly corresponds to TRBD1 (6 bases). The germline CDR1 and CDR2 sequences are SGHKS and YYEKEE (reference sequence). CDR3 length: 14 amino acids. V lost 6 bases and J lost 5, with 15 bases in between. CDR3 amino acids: CASNLAGGRNTIYF. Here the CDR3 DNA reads TGTGCCAGCAATCTTGCCGGGGGGCGAAACACCATATATTTT.

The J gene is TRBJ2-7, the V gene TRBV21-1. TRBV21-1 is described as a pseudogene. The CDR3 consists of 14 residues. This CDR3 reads CASSKLFGFSEQYF. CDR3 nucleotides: TGTGCCAGCAGCAAATTATTTGGGTTCAGCGAGCAGTACTTC.

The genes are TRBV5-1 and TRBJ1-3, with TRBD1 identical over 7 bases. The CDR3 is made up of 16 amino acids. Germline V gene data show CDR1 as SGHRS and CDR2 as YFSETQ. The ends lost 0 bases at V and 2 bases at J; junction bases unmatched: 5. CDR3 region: CASSLATGVAGNTIYF. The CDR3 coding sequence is TGCGCCAGCAGCTTGGCTACAGGGGTGGCTGGAAACACCATATATTTT. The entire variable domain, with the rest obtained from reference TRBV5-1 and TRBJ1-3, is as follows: KAGVTQTPRYLIKTRGQQVTLSCSPISGHRSVSWYQQTPGQGLQFLFEYFSETQRNKGNFPGRFSGRQFSNSRSEMNVSTLELGDSALYLCASSLATGVAGNTIYFGEGSWLTVV.

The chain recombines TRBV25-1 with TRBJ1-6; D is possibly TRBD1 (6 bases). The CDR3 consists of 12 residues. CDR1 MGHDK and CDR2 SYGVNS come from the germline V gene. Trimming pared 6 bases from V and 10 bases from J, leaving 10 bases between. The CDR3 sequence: CASRGGGSPLHF. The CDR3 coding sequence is TGTGCCAGCAGAGGAGGGGGGTCACCCCTCCACTTT.

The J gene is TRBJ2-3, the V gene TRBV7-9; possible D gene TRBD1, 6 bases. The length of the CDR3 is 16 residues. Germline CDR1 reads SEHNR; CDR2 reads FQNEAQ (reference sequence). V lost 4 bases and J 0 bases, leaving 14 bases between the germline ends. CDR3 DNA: TGTGCCAGCAGCTCCCCCAGGGGTCTTAGCACAGATACGCAGTATTTT. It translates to CASSSPRGLSTDTQYF.

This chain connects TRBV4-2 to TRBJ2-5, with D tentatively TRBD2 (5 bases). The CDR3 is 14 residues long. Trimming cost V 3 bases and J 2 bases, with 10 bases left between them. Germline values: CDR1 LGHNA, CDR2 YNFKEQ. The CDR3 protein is CASSHRLLQETQYF. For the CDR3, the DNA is TGTGCCAGCAGCCACAGACTATTACAAGAGACCCAGTACTTC.

The CDR3 DNA sequence: TGTGCCAGCAGCTTGGGTCGATCGAGGACTGAAGCTTTCTTT. It encodes CASSLGRSRTEAFF. The chain has TRBV13 and TRBJ1-1; D ambiguous. The ends were cut back, 3 bases at V and 5 bases at J, with 13 bases in the middle. There are 14 residues in the CDR3. Germline-derived CDR1 and CDR2 are PRHDT and FYEKMQ (reference sequence).

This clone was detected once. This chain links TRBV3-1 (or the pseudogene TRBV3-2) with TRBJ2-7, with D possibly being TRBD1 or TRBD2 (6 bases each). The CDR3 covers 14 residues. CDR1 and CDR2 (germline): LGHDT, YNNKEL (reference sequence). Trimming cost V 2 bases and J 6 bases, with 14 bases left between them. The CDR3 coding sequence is TGTGCCAGCAGCCAATTGAGGGGGGCGGCCGAGCAGTACTTC. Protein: CASSQLRGAAEQYF.

In DNA form, the CDR3 reads TGTGCCAGCAGCCAAGCCCCCGGCAGGGCGAACACCGGGGAGCTGTTTTTT. Protein: CASSQAPGRANTGELFF. The chain links TRBV3-1 (or the pseudogene TRBV3-2) to TRBJ2-2, with D tentatively TRBD1 (5 bases). V lost 1 base and J 0 bases, leaving 12 bases between the germline ends. CDR1 and CDR2 from the germline V gene are LGHDT and YNNKEL (reference sequence). The CDR3 sequence is 17 residues long.

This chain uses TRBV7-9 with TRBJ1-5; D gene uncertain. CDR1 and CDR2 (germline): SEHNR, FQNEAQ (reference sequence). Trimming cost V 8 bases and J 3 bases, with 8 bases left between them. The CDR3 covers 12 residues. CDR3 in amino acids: CASEKDNQPQHF. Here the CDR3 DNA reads TGTGCCAGCGAAAAGGACAATCAGCCCCAGCATTTT.

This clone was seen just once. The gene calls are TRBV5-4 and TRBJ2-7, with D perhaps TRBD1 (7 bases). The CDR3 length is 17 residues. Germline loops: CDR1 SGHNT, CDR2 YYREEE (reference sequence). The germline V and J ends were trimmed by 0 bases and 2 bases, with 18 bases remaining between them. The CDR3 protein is CASSLGPGGWTTYEQYF. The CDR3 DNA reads TGTGCCAGCAGCTTGGGGCCAGGGGGGTGGACGACCTACGAGCAGTACTTC. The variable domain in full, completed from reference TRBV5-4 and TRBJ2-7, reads ETGVTQSPTHLIKTRGQQVTLRCSSQSGHNTVSWYQQALGQGPQFIFQYYREEENGRGNFPPRFSGLQFPNYSSELNVNALELDDSALYLCASSLGPGGWTTYEQYFGPGTRLTVT.

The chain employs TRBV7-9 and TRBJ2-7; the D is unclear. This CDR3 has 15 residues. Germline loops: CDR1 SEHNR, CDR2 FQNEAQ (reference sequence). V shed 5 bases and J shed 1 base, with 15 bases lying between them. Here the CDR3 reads CASSVVVRGSYEQYF. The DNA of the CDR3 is TGTGCCAGCAGCGTCGTCGTGAGAGGATCCTACGAGCAGTACTTC.

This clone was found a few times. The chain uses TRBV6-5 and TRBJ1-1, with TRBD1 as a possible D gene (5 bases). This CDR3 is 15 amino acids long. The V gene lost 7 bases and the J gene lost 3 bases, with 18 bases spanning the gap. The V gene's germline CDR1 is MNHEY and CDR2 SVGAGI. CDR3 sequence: CASTQFGRADTEAFF. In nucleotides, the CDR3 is TGTGCCAGCACCCAATTCGGCAGGGCGGACACTGAAGCTTTCTTT.